This T cell receptor (beta chain) was retrieved from a study of cytomegalovirus exposure and HLA in healthy donors. The wider study: An early data release held approximately 85 million unique TCRs from HLA-typed donors. The study, taken as a whole, reports: A link between a missense DCLRE1C variant and TCR beta V- and J-gene trimming emerged from a later analysis.

Remarks on this clone: Its antigen remains unknown.

It was healthy bone marrow donors who served as donors. Germline V gene lookup returns CDR1 ENHRY and CDR2 SYGVKD. CDR3 size: 16 residues. Deletions cut 2 bases from V and 2 bases from J, with 14 bases between. 60 Vbeta and 13 Jbeta primers were used in PCR. Clones were read by immunoSEQ multiplex PCR, and TCRdb kept only the in-frame ones, dropping some. The sample includes roughly 190,000 clones, roughly four fifths of them seen just once. V gene TRBV10-3 combines with J gene TRBJ2-3, with a tentative D call TRBD1 (5 bases). Sequencing was performed on PBMCs. The TCR originated in a woman younger than 30 in good health and CMV-seronegative. The CDR3 sequence: CAISETGRLLTDTQYF. The DNA for the CDR3 is TGTGCCATCAGTGAGACAGGAAGGCTCCTCACAGATACGCAGTATTTT.